The entry below gives a single T cell receptor (beta chain) sequence along with its context. Sequence at one end of the junction differs from germline and may be a read error. This sample stems from a study of blood T cell repertoires in COVID-19. Study in general: Acute and convalescent COVID-19 samples came from the United States, Italy and Spain. PBMCs, B-cell-depleted T cells, or T cells provided the cDNA or gDNA that made up the material.

From germline, CDR1 is SGHNT and CDR2 YYREEE (reference sequence). This CDR3 is 16 amino acids long. In the original analysis: Quantification of nucleated cells was approximated via reference gene primer amplification. TCRdb's table, derived via immunoSEQ multiplex PCR, lists solely in-frame clones and lacks some. V and J calls and clone size are as listed in that table; D and trimming were resolved from the DNA. Seen here are 200,000 or so clones, more than 85% observed once, and the top ten hold approximately 2.3%. Input material: peripheral blood. This receptor was taken from a man aged 65 to 79 with active or convalescent COVID-19. The rearrangement joins TRBV5-4 to TRBJ1-1; 11 bases line up with TRBD1. The CDR3 reads CASTLDRGLTGTEAFF. CDR3 bases: TGTGCCAGCACCTTGGACAGGGGGCTAACGGGCACTGAAGCTTTCTTT.